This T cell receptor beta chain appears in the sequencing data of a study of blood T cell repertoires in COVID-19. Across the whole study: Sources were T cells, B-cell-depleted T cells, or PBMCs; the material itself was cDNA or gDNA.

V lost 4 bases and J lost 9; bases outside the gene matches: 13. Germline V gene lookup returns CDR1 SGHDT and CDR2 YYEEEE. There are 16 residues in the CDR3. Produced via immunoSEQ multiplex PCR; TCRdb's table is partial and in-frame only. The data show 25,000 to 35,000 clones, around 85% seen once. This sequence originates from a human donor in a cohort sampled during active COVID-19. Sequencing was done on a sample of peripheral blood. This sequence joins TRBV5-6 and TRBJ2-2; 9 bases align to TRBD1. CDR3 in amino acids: CASSAGTGFWRRELFF. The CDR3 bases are TGTGCCAGCAGCGCCGGGACAGGGTTTTGGCGACGGGAGCTGTTTTTT.